The next 13 T cell receptor beta chains were all read from a single sample in a study of T cells in Graves' hyperthyroidism and ophthalmopathy. Amplified regions were TCR beta CDR3 sequences from RNA transcripts. Initially, a first-round RT-PCR of the TCR CDR3 employed the HTBI primer set. TCRdb re-derived calls from the multiplex PCR reads in MiXCR, one entry per CDR3 protein. The sample has 300,000 to 450,000 distinct CDR3 sequences, around a sixth seen once. The sequenced material came from blood. All receptors come from a woman aged 18-29 years with Graves' hyperthyroidism that later progressed to Graves' ophthalmopathy.

This clonotype was seen more than once but under ten times. V is TRBV28 and J is TRBJ2-3, with 8 bases aligning to TRBD2. Germline V gene lookup returns CDR1 MDHEN and CDR2 SYDVKM. After removal of 3 bases from V and 4 bases from J, the junction contained 9 bases not matched to a gene. The CDR3 is made up of 16 amino acids. The CDR3 region is CASSFTAGGDADTQYF. CDR3 nucleotides: TGTGCCAGCAGTTTTACGGCGGGAGGTGATGCAGATACGCAGTATTTT. Using reference TRBV28 and TRBJ2-3 for the parts outside the CDR3, the full variable domain is DVKVTQSSRYLVKRTGEKVFLECVQDMDHENMFWYRQDPGLGLRLIYFSYDVKMKEKGDIPEGYSVSREKKERFSLILESASTNQTSMYLCASSFTAGGDADTQYFGPGTRLTVL.

Comment on this clonotype: A clone one base away is much larger, so this may be a read error. The V gene is TRBV2, the J gene TRBJ1-6; no firm D call. Germline lookup yields CDR1 SNHLY and CDR2 FYNNEI. The CDR3 has 13 residues. DNA for the CDR3: TGTGCCAGATCACACTCCTATATTTCACCCCTCCACTTT. The encoded protein is CARSHSYISPLHF.

This chain uses TRBV5-1 with TRBJ2-2, with D possibly being TRBD2 (5 bases). Germline V gene sequence: CDR1 SGHRS, CDR2 YFSETQ. V lost 5 bases and J lost 4, with 18 bases in between. This CDR3 has 16 amino acids. The CDR3 protein is CASRRTGNPGTGELFF. CDR3 in DNA: TGCGCCAGCAGGCGGACGGGGAACCCGGGCACCGGGGAGCTGTTTTTT.

The sample holds a few counts of this clonotype. A much larger clonotype is one base distant, so this may be a read error. The genes are TRBV7-8 and TRBJ2-7; 12 bases are shared with TRBD2. Germline CDR1 SGHVS, CDR2 FQNEAQ. There are 17 residues in the CDR3. Trimming took 1 base from V and 3 from J; bases not matched to a gene: 7. CDR3 coding DNA: TGTGCCAGCAGCTTAGGTGGACTAGCGGGACGGGACTACGAGCAGTACTTC. As protein: CASSLGGLAGRDYEQYF. Looking up the rest from reference TRBV7-8 and TRBJ2-7 gives the full variable domain: GAGVSQSPRYKVAKRGQDVALRCDPISGHVSLFWYQQALGQGPEFLTYFQNEAQLDKSGLPSDRFFAERPEGSVSTLKIQRTQQEDSAVYLCASSLGGLAGRDYEQYFGPGTRLTVT.

The sample holds many counts of this clonotype. The chain has TRBV6-1 and TRBJ2-3, with 7 bases fitting TRBD1. The trim removed 6 bases at V and 3 bases at J, leaving 12 bases unmatched. The CDR3 is 16 amino acids. In germline, CDR1 is MNHNS, CDR2 SASEGT. The CDR3 region is CASSPDRVSITDTQYF. The CDR3 DNA sequence: TGTGCCAGCAGCCCCGACAGGGTCTCGATTACAGATACGCAGTATTTT.

This clonotype was seen ten or more times. V gene TRBV12-3 or TRBV12-4 combines with J gene TRBJ2-2; TRBD2 agrees at 10 bases. Germline trimming cut 1 base from V and 3 bases from J; bases unmatched to any gene: 2. This CDR3 is built from 16 residues. The CDR3 region has the DNA TGTGCCAGCAGTTTAGAAGCGGGAGGGTACACCGGGGAGCTGTTTTTT. Its translation is CASSLEAGGYTGELFF.

The chain carries TRBV28 and TRBJ1-5; D is unresolved. Trimming took 11 bases from V and 0 from J, leaving 17 bases between them. Germline CDR1 reads MDHEN; CDR2 reads SYDVKM. The CDR3 consists of 15 residues. For the CDR3, the DNA is TGTGCCGTAGCAACGGGAAGTGTTAGCAATCAGCCCCAGCATTTT. Translated: CAVATGSVSNQPQHF.

This clonotype was seen only a few times. The V and J genes are TRBV19 and TRBJ2-3; TRBD2 is a possible D gene (7 bases). Germline-derived CDR1 and CDR2 are LNHDA and SQIVND (reference sequence). The length of the CDR3 is 18 residues. Trimming left V 5 bases short and J 0 bases short, with 21 bases between. This CDR3 reads CASSPQGRERASTDTQYF. The DNA for the CDR3 is TGTGCCAGTAGTCCCCAGGGGCGGGAGAGGGCTAGCACAGATACGCAGTATTTT.

The table lists this clonotype with many counts. The V and J genes are TRBV6-1 and TRBJ1-1, with D possibly TRBD1 on 5 matching bases. V lost 1 base to trimming and J lost 8 bases, with 11 bases between them. There are 13 residues in the CDR3. Germline CDR1 reads MNHNS; CDR2 reads SASEGT. The CDR3 protein is CASSEGGRVEAFF. The CDR3 coding sequence is TGTGCCAGCAGTGAAGGGGGCAGGGTGGAAGCTTTCTTT.

This clonotype was observed a handful of times. The chain recombines TRBV27 with TRBJ1-2; D may be TRBD1 (6 bases). Per the germline V gene, CDR1 is MNHEY and CDR2 is SMNVEV (reference sequence). CDR3 size: 14 residues. Trimming cost V 6 bases and J 4 bases, with 15 bases left between them. The DNA for the CDR3 is TGTGCCAGCAGAGGGGACACCCTGCTCTATGGCTACACCTTC. It yields the protein CASRGDTLLYGYTF.

Ten or more counts support this clonotype. The rearrangement joins TRBV28 to TRBJ2-1, with 7 bases lining up with TRBD2. This CDR3 region has 16 residues. Germline assignment: CDR1 MDHEN and CDR2 SYDVKM. Trimming removed 10 bases from V and 4 bases from J; junction bases left unmatched: 16. In nucleotides, the CDR3 is TGTGCCACCTTCCAGGGACTATCGAATATATACAATGAGCAGTTCTTC. Translated, it gives CATFQGLSNIYNEQFF.

This clonotype came up many times. The chain employs TRBV27 and TRBJ2-1; TRBD1 is a possible D gene (5 bases). The V end lost 7 bases, the J end lost 8 bases, and 15 bases lay between the germline ends. Germline lookup yields CDR1 MNHEY and CDR2 SMNVEV (reference sequence). CDR3 size: 13 residues. This CDR3 is CASNSQGSHEQFF. CDR3 coding DNA: TGTGCCAGCAACTCCCAGGGCTCCCATGAGCAGTTCTTC.

This clonotype was found many times. The V and J genes are TRBV2 and TRBJ2-7, with TRBD2 matching over 11 bases. The CDR3 loop spans 13 amino acids. The trim removed 4 bases at V and 5 bases at J, leaving 1 base unmatched. CDR1 SNHLY and CDR2 FYNNEI come from the germline V gene. The CDR3 DNA reads TGTGCCAGCAGTGGGGGACTAGCGGACGAGCAGTACTTC. This sequence encodes CASSGGLADEQYF. Variable domain in full (rest from reference TRBV2 and TRBJ2-7): EPEVTQTPSHQVTQMGQEVILRCVPISNHLYFYWYRQILGQKVEFLVSFYNNEISEKSEIFDDQFSVERPDGSNFTLKIRSTKLEDSAMYFCASSGGLADEQYFGPGTRLTVT.